This entry features one TCR beta chain sequence. Its antigen is still unknown. It was with 60 Vbeta and 13 Jbeta primers that the PCR ran. The table came from immunoSEQ multiplex PCR; TCRdb's copy has only in-frame clones and leaves some out. Of 150,000 to 200,000 clones listed, just under 80% are singletons. This record comes from a study of cytomegalovirus exposure and HLA in healthy donors. Study outcomes and limitations: In a later analysis, donors in an Asian-associated ancestry cluster reportedly had fewer N-insertions in productive TCRs than the cohort mean.

The CDR3 is 17 amino acids. Germline lookup yields CDR1 SQVTM and CDR2 ANQGSEA. The V and J ends lost 1 base and 3 bases respectively, with 21 bases between them. This receptor was identified in a woman in her twenties or thirties in good health and CMV-seropositive. The V gene is TRBV29-1, the J gene TRBJ1-2; D ambiguous. Input material: PBMCs. The CDR3 DNA reads as TGCAGCGTTGAAGTAAGATTGGCAGCCCGTGGAGACTATGGCTACACCTTC. Protein sequence: CSVEVRLAARGDYGYTF.